The source of this T cell receptor (beta chain) is a study of T cell responses to AZD1222 COVID-19 vaccine. Libraries were prepared by immunoSEQ multiplex PCR; TCRdb keeps only in-frame clonotypes and omits some of them. This sample has 150,000 to 200,000 clones, with about nine tenths found just once. Notes on the study in general: Nearly half of spike-specific TCRs reportedly target variant regions that are unmutated in the B.1.351 and B.1.1.7 variants.

The CDR3 runs to 14 residues. Germline CDR1 MNHEY, CDR2 SVGAGI. V lost 11 bases to trimming and J lost 4 bases; unmatched junction nucleotides: 11. Details on this clone: Its antigen is undetermined.

This chain joins TRBV6-5 and TRBJ1-2, with TRBD1 matching 9 bases. Sequences were derived from peripheral blood, sampled 28 days after the second AZD1222 dose. This receptor was taken from an adult who received the AZD1222 COVID-19 vaccine. CDR3 sequence: CAASRGQGVYGYTF. For the CDR3, the DNA is TGTGCCGCAAGTAGGGGACAGGGAGTCTATGGCTACACCTTC.